One and the same sample provided the 13 T cell receptor beta chains below, sequenced in a study of blood T cell repertoires in COVID-19. Sequencing used immunoSEQ multiplex PCR; TCRdb keeps in-frame clones, though not all of them. The table includes about 170,000 clones, around four fifths detected once. Sequences were obtained from peripheral blood. The origin of the receptors is a woman of 80 years or more with COVID-19, enrolled during active disease.

This chain uses TRBV18 with TRBJ1-1; D call uncertain. The V and J ends lost 2 bases and 1 base respectively, with 11 bases between them. The CDR3 covers 15 residues. Germline CDR1 is KGHSH and CDR2 is LQKENI. In DNA, the CDR3 is TGTGCCAGCTCACCATCCGAGAGTGGGAACACTGAAGCTTTCTTT. It specifies CASSPSESGNTEAFF.

This chain connects TRBV6-5 to TRBJ1-1, with TRBD1 identical over 12 bases. Germline V gene data show CDR1 as MNHEY and CDR2 as SVGAGI. The trim removed 2 bases at V and 5 bases at J, leaving 6 bases unmatched. The CDR3 extends over 16 amino acids. The CDR3 sequence is CASSYGTGGWGTEAFF. The CDR3 region has the DNA TGTGCCAGCAGTTACGGGACAGGGGGCTGGGGGACTGAAGCTTTCTTT.

V is TRBV19 and J is TRBJ1-4; D is unresolved. The CDR3 has 13 amino acids. Germline CDR1 LNHDA, CDR2 SQIVND (reference sequence). V was pared by 5 bases and J by 10 bases, with 14 bases between. This chain's CDR3 is CASSAADRGKLFF. The DNA for the CDR3 is TGTGCCAGTAGTGCCGCCGACCGGGGAAAACTGTTTTTT.

This clone was observed a few times. The J gene is TRBJ2-7, the V gene TRBV7-8; D possibly corresponds to TRBD2 (5 bases). Trimming stripped 5 bases from V and 1 base from J, with 9 bases between. The CDR3 length is 13 residues. Germline V lookup: CDR1 SGHVS, CDR2 FQNEAQ. The CDR3 nucleotides are TGTGCCAGCAGCCCACCGGGGTCCTACGAGCAGTACTTC. The encoded protein is CASSPPGSYEQYF.

The chain's CDR3 is CASSHRRGEQYF. Written as DNA, the CDR3 is TGTGCCAGCAGCCACCGCAGGGGGGAGCAGTACTTC. V gene TRBV5-6 combines with J gene TRBJ2-7; 7 nucleotides match TRBD1. J was trimmed by 7 bases and V by 4 bases; bases with no gene match: 5. The CDR3 runs to 12 residues. Looked up from germline, CDR1 is SGHDT and CDR2 is YYEEEE.

This chain links TRBV3-1 (or the pseudogene TRBV3-2) with TRBJ2-7; perhaps TRBD2 as D (5 bases). The CDR3 is made up of 15 amino acids. The V and J ends lost 5 bases and 6 bases respectively, with 20 bases between them. CDR1 LGHDT and CDR2 YNNKEL come from the germline V gene (reference sequence). The DNA of the CDR3 is TGTGCCAGCAGCGGGGAGAAGGCGGACCGTGGCGAGCAGTACTTC. Protein sequence: CASSGEKADRGEQYF.

The chain links TRBV5-1 to TRBJ2-7; 7 nucleotides agree with TRBD2. J gave up 0 bases and V 4 bases, and 7 bases lay outside the gene matches. Germline values: CDR1 SGHRS, CDR2 YFSETQ. The CDR3 totals 15 residues. Written as DNA, the CDR3 is TGCGCCAGCAGCCATAGCGGGTCGAGCTCCTACGAGCAGTACTTC. This codes for CASSHSGSSSYEQYF.

The rearrangement joins TRBV29-1 to TRBJ2-5; 12 nucleotides line up with TRBD1. There are 14 residues in the CDR3. Germline V gene sequence: CDR1 SQVTM, CDR2 ANQGSEA. J lost 6 bases, V lost 6 bases, and 8 bases had no gene match. Here the CDR3 DNA reads TGCAGCGTCGGGGGACAGGGGGCCGGTAAGACCCAGTACTTC. It yields the protein CSVGGQGAGKTQYF.

The chain combines TRBV6-1 with TRBJ1-5; D is ambiguous. The CDR3 contains 13 residues. V was trimmed by 2 bases and J by 7 bases, leaving 9 bases between them. Germline assignment: CDR1 MNHNS and CDR2 SASEGT. CDR3 region: CASSETHRQPQHF. For the CDR3, the DNA is TGTGCCAGCAGTGAAACCCACCGGCAGCCCCAGCATTTT.

This clone has a single count. The chain employs TRBV2 and TRBJ1-2; tentatively, D is TRBD1 (6 bases). The V and J ends lost 8 bases and 0 bases respectively, with 13 bases between them. This CDR3 is 14 amino acids long. Germline V gives CDR1 SNHLY, CDR2 FYNNEI. The chain's CDR3 is CASCGGRPNYGYTF. The CDR3 nucleotides read TGTGCCAGCTGCGGGGGCCGGCCTAACTATGGCTACACCTTC.

This chain connects TRBV7-5 to TRBJ1-1. TRBV7-5 corresponds to a pseudogene. The CDR3 sequence is 19 residues long. This CDR3 reads CARSLGAIPNRKSGTEAFF. The CDR3 DNA follows: TGTGCCAGAAGCTTAGGAGCGATCCCAAACCGGAAGTCGGGCACTGAAGCTTTCTTT.

The chain links TRBV5-1 to TRBJ1-6; no firm D call. Between the trimmed V and J ends, which lost 4 bases and 12 bases, there was a span of 17 bases. CDR3 length: 14 residues. Germline values: CDR1 SGHRS, CDR2 YFSETQ. The CDR3 reads CASSRDPRTEPLHF. The CDR3 region has the DNA TGCGCCAGCAGCCGAGATCCGAGAACCGAACCCCTCCACTTT. The full variable domain, with the rest looked up from reference TRBV5-1 and TRBJ1-6, is KAGVTQTPRYLIKTRGQQVTLSCSPISGHRSVSWYQQTPGQGLQFLFEYFSETQRNKGNFPGRFSGRQFSNSRSEMNVSTLELGDSALYLCASSRDPRTEPLHFGNGTRLTVT.

Comment on this clone: Other DNA sequences in the sample encode the same CDR3. V gene TRBV6-5 combines with J gene TRBJ1-2; 10 nucleotides align to TRBD1. The CDR3 is 13 residues long. Germline trimming cut 7 bases from V and 5 bases from J; bases unmatched to any gene: 4. Germline CDR1 MNHEY, CDR2 SVGAGI. The CDR3 reads CASKPGQGYGYTF. The DNA of the CDR3 is TGTGCCAGCAAACCGGGACAGGGGTATGGCTACACCTTC.